Listed below are T cell receptor beta chains from one sample, sequenced in a study of memory CD4+ T cells and cytomegalovirus serostatus. Produced via immunoSEQ multiplex PCR; TCRdb's table is partial and in-frame only. The sample records about 48,000 clones, around 80% being singletons. The material sequenced was memory CD4+ T cells from blood. These receptors originate from an adult in good health and CMV-seronegative. CDR3s include the opening cysteine and the closing phenylalanine or tryptophan. A D gene is named only where the DNA matches it firmly. Expanded clones get a size class; other rows say once, few or many, or leave the size out.

D gene: TRBD1; CDR3 length: 14; clone size: .; J gene: TRBJ2-5; V gene: TRBV5-4; CDR3 protein: CASSMDRVRETQYF; CDR3 DNA: TGTGCCAGCAGCATGGACAGGGTACGGGAGACCCAGTACTTC
D gene: TRBD1; CDR3 length: 17; clone size: .; J gene: TRBJ1-5; V gene: TRBV5-6; CDR3 protein: CASSLLRAGGGTQPQHF; CDR3 DNA: TGTGCCAGCAGCTTGTTAAGGGCAGGGGGCGGTACTCAGCCCCAGCATTTT
D gene: .; CDR3 length: 16; clone size: .; J gene: TRBJ2-1; V gene: TRBV5-1; CDR3 protein: CASSLAGIRDLNEQFF; CDR3 DNA: TGCGCCAGCAGCTTGGCCGGGATTCGAGACCTCAATGAGCAGTTCTTC
D gene: TRBD1; CDR3 length: 14; clone size: .; J gene: TRBJ1-4; V gene: TRBV6-4; CDR3 protein: CASRYQGAVEKLFF; CDR3 DNA: TGTGCCAGCAGGTACCAGGGGGCAGTTGAAAAACTGTTTTTT
D gene: TRBD1; CDR3 length: 15; clone size: once; J gene: TRBJ1-1; V gene: TRBV5-1; CDR3 protein: CASSPLQGENTEAFF; CDR3 DNA: TGCGCCAGCAGTCCTTTACAGGGGGAGAACACTGAAGCTTTCTTT
D gene: .; CDR3 length: 12; clone size: .; J gene: TRBJ2-5; V gene: TRBV2; CDR3 protein: CASQLIQETQYF; CDR3 DNA: TGTGCCAGCCAGTTAATCCAAGAGACCCAGTACTTC
D gene: .; CDR3 length: 15; clone size: .; J gene: TRBJ1-2; V gene: TRBV30; CDR3 protein: CAWSKLTGSNYGYTF; CDR3 DNA: TGTGCCTGGAGTAAACTTACAGGGTCTAACTATGGCTACACCTTC
D gene: .; CDR3 length: 13; clone size: few; J gene: TRBJ2-7; V gene: TRBV7-8; CDR3 protein: CASSFDPSYEQYF; CDR3 DNA: TGTGCCAGCAGCTTTGACCCCTCCTACGAGCAGTACTTC
D gene: .; CDR3 length: 14; clone size: .; J gene: TRBJ1-1; V gene: TRBV7-9; CDR3 protein: CASSRVGLGTEAFF; CDR3 DNA: TGTGCCAGCAGCCGCGTCGGGTTGGGCACTGAAGCTTTCTTT
D gene: .; CDR3 length: 15; clone size: .; J gene: TRBJ2-2; V gene: TRBV18; CDR3 protein: CASSPLGANTGELFF; CDR3 DNA: TGTGCCAGCTCACCCCTTGGCGCGAACACCGGGGAGCTGTTTTTT
D gene: TRBD1; CDR3 length: 15; clone size: medium-sized; J gene: TRBJ1-2; V gene: TRBV14; CDR3 protein: CASSQTRTGNYGYTF; CDR3 DNA: TGTGCCAGCAGCCAAACGAGGACAGGGAACTATGGCTACACCTTC
D gene: .; CDR3 length: 15; clone size: .; J gene: TRBJ1-2; V gene: TRBV28; CDR3 protein: CASSSPDSAHYGYTF; CDR3 DNA: TGTGCCAGCAGTTCCCCGGACAGTGCTCACTATGGCTACACCTTC
D gene: .; CDR3 length: 17; clone size: once; J gene: TRBJ2-1; V gene: TRBV25-1; CDR3 protein: CASSDVEGRNSYNEQFF; CDR3 DNA: TGTGCCAGCAGTGACGTAGAGGGGAGGAACTCCTACAATGAGCAGTTCTTC
D gene: .; CDR3 length: 15; clone size: .; J gene: TRBJ1-6; V gene: TRBV9; CDR3 protein: CASSVDMGGGSPLHF; CDR3 DNA: TGTGCCAGCAGCGTAGATATGGGAGGGGGTTCACCCCTCCACTTT
D gene: .; CDR3 length: 15; clone size: .; J gene: TRBJ1-4; V gene: TRBV5-1; CDR3 protein: CASSLEARQGKKLFF; CDR3 DNA: TGCGCCAGCAGCTTGGAAGCGCGGCAGGGGAAGAAACTGTTTTTT
D gene: TRBD1; CDR3 length: 16; clone size: few; J gene: TRBJ1-6; V gene: TRBV5-4; CDR3 protein: CASSSRQGFYNSPLHF; CDR3 DNA: TGTGCCAGCAGCTCCCGACAGGGATTCTATAATTCACCCCTCCACTTT
D gene: .; CDR3 length: 15; clone size: .; J gene: TRBJ2-5; V gene: TRBV25-1; CDR3 protein: CASSETVGLYQTQYF; CDR3 DNA: TGTGCCAGCAGTGAAACAGTAGGCCTTTACCAGACCCAGTACTTC
D gene: .; CDR3 length: 14; clone size: .; J gene: TRBJ2-7; V gene: TRBV5-1; CDR3 protein: CASSLALAPHEQYF; CDR3 DNA: TGCGCCAGCAGCTTGGCCCTAGCTCCCCACGAGCAGTACTTC
D gene: TRBD1; CDR3 length: 15; clone size: .; J gene: TRBJ1-2; V gene: TRBV6-1; CDR3 protein: CASSEGAGGSYGYTF; CDR3 DNA: TGTGCCAGCAGTGAAGGGGCAGGGGGAAGCTATGGCTACACCTTC
D gene: .; CDR3 length: 15; clone size: .; J gene: TRBJ2-1; V gene: TRBV7-2; CDR3 protein: CASSLGTSRTNEQFF; CDR3 DNA: TGTGCCAGCAGCTTAGGTACTAGTCGGACCAATGAGCAGTTCTTC
D gene: .; CDR3 length: 14; clone size: .; J gene: TRBJ2-5; V gene: TRBV2; CDR3 protein: CASKAGTEGETQYF; CDR3 DNA: TGTGCCAGCAAGGCGGGAACGGAGGGGGAGACCCAGTACTTC
D gene: .; CDR3 length: 15; clone size: .; J gene: TRBJ1-1; V gene: TRBV19; CDR3 protein: CASSRGAIKVTEAFF; CDR3 DNA: TGTGCCAGTAGTAGGGGTGCTATTAAAGTGACTGAAGCTTTCTTT
D gene: .; CDR3 length: 17; clone size: .; J gene: TRBJ2-1; V gene: TRBV5-6; CDR3 protein: CASSWIYSGSSYNEQFF; CDR3 DNA: TGTGCCAGCAGCTGGATCTATTCGGGTAGCTCCTACAATGAGCAGTTCTTC
D gene: .; CDR3 length: 15; clone size: .; J gene: TRBJ1-6; V gene: TRBV7-8; CDR3 protein: CASSLGTTSNSPLHF; CDR3 DNA: TGTGCCAGCAGCTTAGGGACCACCTCAAATTCACCCCTCCACTTT
D gene: .; CDR3 length: 16; clone size: .; J gene: TRBJ2-7; V gene: TRBV28; CDR3 protein: CASSPQPPSLSYEQYF; CDR3 DNA: TGTGCCAGCAGTCCTCAGCCTCCTTCGCTTTCCTACGAGCAGTACTTC
D gene: .; CDR3 length: 11; clone size: .; J gene: TRBJ2-5; V gene: TRBV30; CDR3 protein: CAWSVKLHQYF; CDR3 DNA: TGTGCCTGGAGTGTAAAGTTACACCAGTACTTC
D gene: TRBD1; CDR3 length: 14; clone size: few; J gene: TRBJ1-3; V gene: TRBV7-2; CDR3 protein: CASSLRGLGNTIYF; CDR3 DNA: TGTGCCAGCAGCTTAAGGGGGCTGGGAAACACCATATATTTT